This T cell receptor beta chain was captured by sequencing in a study of T cell repertoires in cytomegalovirus infection. The wider study: The public TCR beta signatures pointed to both CMV infection and matching HLA type. Regarding the study as a whole: Cumulative public TCR beta family frequency identified CMV carriers with the relevant HLA. Ex vivo responses were dominated by HLA-C-restricted CMV-specific TCR beta clonotypes.

TCRdb used MiXCR to reprocess the reads, holding one entry per CDR3 protein. Of under 300,000 distinct CDR3 sequences in the sample, roughly a fifth are singletons; the top ten hold approximately 20%. Germline CDR1 reads KGHSH; CDR2 reads LQKENI. V was pared by 2 bases and J by 2 bases, with 10 bases between. This CDR3 comprises 15 residues. On this clonotype: What it binds is unknown.

The input for sequencing was cultured PBMCs, taken from culture after CMV antigen stimulation. The chain recombines TRBV18 with TRBJ1-5; D is unresolved. The TCR comes from a human donor in good health (CMV status not recorded). Some clones in this sample may be carry-over from other donors' samples. The CDR3 DNA sequence: TGTGCCAGCTCACCAAATGTAGGGCGCAATCAGCCCCAGCATTTT. Translation: CASSPNVGRNQPQHF.